Sequencing of this T cell receptor (beta chain) was carried out in a study of T cell repertoires in ileal Crohn's disease. CDR3 size: 15 residues. Unmatched junction bases numbered 8, after V lost 2 bases and J lost 4 bases. Per the germline V gene, CDR1 is SGDLS and CDR2 is YYNGEE. Stated time point: neoterminal ileum biopsy at postoperative endoscopy, about 6 months after surgery. This clone has a single count. Generated by immunoSEQ multiplex PCR, the TCRdb table keeps only in-frame clones and is missing some. The profile shows over 4,500 clones, over 80% of them singletons. The chain couples TRBV9 to TRBJ1-2; 7 positions match TRBD1. The TCR sequence derives from an adult with Crohn's disease. The sample taken for sequencing was ileal tissue. DNA of the CDR3: TGTGCCAGCAGCGTTACCCCGGGACAGATCTATGGCTACACCTTC. The encoded protein is CASSVTPGQIYGYTF.